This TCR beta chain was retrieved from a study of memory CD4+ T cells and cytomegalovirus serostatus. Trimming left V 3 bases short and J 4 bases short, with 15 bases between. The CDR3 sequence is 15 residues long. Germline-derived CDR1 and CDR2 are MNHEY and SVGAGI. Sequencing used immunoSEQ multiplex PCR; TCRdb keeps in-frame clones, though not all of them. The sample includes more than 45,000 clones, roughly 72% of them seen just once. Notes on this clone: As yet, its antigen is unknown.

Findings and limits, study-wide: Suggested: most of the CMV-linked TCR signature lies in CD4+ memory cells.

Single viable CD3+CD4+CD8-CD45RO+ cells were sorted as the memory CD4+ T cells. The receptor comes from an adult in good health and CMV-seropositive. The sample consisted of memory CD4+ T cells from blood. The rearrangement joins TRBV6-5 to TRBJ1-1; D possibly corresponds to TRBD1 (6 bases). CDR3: CASSYQPQGLTEAFF. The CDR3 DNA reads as TGTGCCAGCAGTTATCAACCCCAGGGGCTCACTGAAGCTTTCTTT.